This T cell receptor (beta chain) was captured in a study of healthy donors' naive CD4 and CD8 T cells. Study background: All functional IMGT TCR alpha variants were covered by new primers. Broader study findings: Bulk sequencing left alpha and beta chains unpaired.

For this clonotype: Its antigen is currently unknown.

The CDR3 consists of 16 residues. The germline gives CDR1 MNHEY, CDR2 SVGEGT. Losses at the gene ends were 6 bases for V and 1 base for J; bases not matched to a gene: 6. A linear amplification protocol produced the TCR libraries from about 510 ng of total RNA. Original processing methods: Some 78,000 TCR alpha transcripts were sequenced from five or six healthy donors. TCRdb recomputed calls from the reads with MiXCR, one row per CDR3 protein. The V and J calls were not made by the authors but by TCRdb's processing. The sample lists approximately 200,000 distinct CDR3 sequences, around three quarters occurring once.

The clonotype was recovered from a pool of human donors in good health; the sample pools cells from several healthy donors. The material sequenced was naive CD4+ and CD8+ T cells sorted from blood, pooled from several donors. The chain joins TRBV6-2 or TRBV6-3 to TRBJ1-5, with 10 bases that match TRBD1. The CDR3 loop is CASRSDRGRSNQPQHF. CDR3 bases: TGTGCCAGCAGATCAGACAGGGGGCGAAGCAATCAGCCCCAGCATTTT.